The 21 T cell receptor beta chains below were found in one sample sequenced in a study of blood T cell repertoires in COVID-19. Profiled with immunoSEQ multiplex PCR; TCRdb holds only in-frame clones, not every one. Of some 390,000 clones listed, roughly nine tenths are singletons. Source material: PBMCs or T cells enriched from blood (not recorded which). These TCRs come from a man aged 30-40 years who had recovered from COVID-19.

The rearrangement links TRBV7-9 to TRBJ1-2; 7 bases are shared with TRBD1. Germline lookup yields CDR1 SEHNR and CDR2 FQNEAQ (reference sequence). V lost 5 bases, J lost 5 bases, and 8 bases stayed unmatched. This CDR3 contains 14 residues. The CDR3 sequence is CASSHAGTAYGYTF. In DNA, the CDR3 is TGTGCCAGCAGCCACGCCGGGACAGCGTATGGCTACACCTTC.

This chain joins TRBV10-3 and TRBJ2-1; TRBD2 matches at 9 bases. V gave up 5 bases and J gave up 1 base; unmatched junction bases: 6. Germline V gene data show CDR1 as ENHRY and CDR2 as SYGVKD. CDR3 length equals 16 residues. The CDR3 coding sequence is TGTGCCATCAGTTCCCCTAGCGGGACATCCTACAATGAGCAGTTCTTC. Amino acid sequence: CAISSPSGTSYNEQFF.

This clone was seen a few times. The CDR3 DNA is TGTGCCAGCAGTTTGTTCCAAACAGGCACAGATACGCAGTATTTT. It yields the protein CASSLFQTGTDTQYF. V gene TRBV28 combines with J gene TRBJ2-3; D gene ambiguous. V was trimmed by 3 bases and J by 1 base, leaving 11 bases between them. Per the germline V gene, CDR1 is MDHEN and CDR2 is SYDVKM. The CDR3 has 15 amino acids. Full variable domain (missing parts from reference TRBV28 and TRBJ2-3): DVKVTQSSRYLVKRTGEKVFLECVQDMDHENMFWYRQDPGLGLRLIYFSYDVKMKEKGDIPEGYSVSREKKERFSLILESASTNQTSMYLCASSLFQTGTDTQYFGPGTRLTVL.

This clone was counted a few times. The genes are TRBV5-6 and TRBJ1-6, with unresolved D. Germline values: CDR1 SGHDT, CDR2 YYEEEE. This CDR3 spans 16 amino acids. The V gene lost 0 bases and the J gene lost 2 bases, with 9 bases spanning the gap. The CDR3 nucleotides read TGTGCCAGCAGCTTGGCCGGGGAACCCTATAATTCACCCCTCCACTTT. Translation: CASSLAGEPYNSPLHF.

The chain uses TRBV7-9 and TRBJ2-7, with D tentatively TRBD2 (6 bases). Looked up from germline, CDR1 is SEHNR and CDR2 is FQNEAQ (reference sequence). Trimming pared 3 bases from V and 0 bases from J, leaving 9 bases between. The CDR3 contains 14 residues. In DNA, the CDR3 is TGTGCCAGCAGCTTTAACGGGGGCTCCTACGAGCAGTACTTC. Encoded protein: CASSFNGGSYEQYF.

The chain employs TRBV30 and TRBJ1-1; TRBD1 is a possible D gene (5 bases). The CDR3 is 13 residues long. Germline lookup yields CDR1 GTSNPN and CDR2 SVGIG (reference sequence). V lost 3 bases, J lost 3 bases, and 11 bases lay in between. CDR3 DNA sequence: TGTGCCTGGAGCAGGGTGTGGTACACTGAAGCTTTCTTT. Translation gives CAWSRVWYTEAFF.

CDR3 amino acids: CASSQVPRGYMNTEAFF. The CDR3 nucleotides read TGTGCCAGCAGCCAAGTTCCCAGGGGCTATATGAACACTGAAGCTTTCTTT. The chain joins TRBV14 to TRBJ1-1, with D possibly TRBD1 on 6 matching bases. Trimming took off 1 base at V and 0 bases at J, with 15 bases between the two ends. Germline CDR1 reads SGHDN; CDR2 reads FVKESK. CDR3 size: 17 residues.

The chain links TRBV10-2 to TRBJ1-3; a weak D match, TRBD1 (5 bases). The V and J ends lost 5 bases and 4 bases respectively, with 21 bases between them. This CDR3 is 17 amino acids long. The germline CDR1 and CDR2 sequences are WSHSY and SAAADI. CDR3 residues: CASSSGYLVAGGNTIYF. CDR3 bases: TGCGCCAGCAGTTCAGGGTATCTGGTGGCAGGCGGAAACACCATATATTTT.

The V gene is TRBV9, the J gene TRBJ2-3; no clear D. The CDR3 consists of 15 residues. CDR1 SGDLS and CDR2 YYNGEE come from the germline V gene. Trimming left V 2 bases short and J 0 bases short, with 10 bases between. CDR3 DNA sequence: TGTGCCAGCAGCGTGACACCCCAGAGCACAGATACGCAGTATTTT. Its translation is CASSVTPQSTDTQYF.

The chain has TRBV3-1 (or the pseudogene TRBV3-2) and TRBJ1-1; 7 bases align to TRBD1. Trimming at V came to 6 bases and at J to 3 bases, leaving 4 bases not matched to a gene. Germline assignment: CDR1 LGHDT and CDR2 YNNKEL (reference sequence). This CDR3 is 13 amino acids long. The CDR3 reads CASSGGGYTEAFF. The DNA of the CDR3 is TGTGCCAGCAGTGGAGGGGGCTACACTGAAGCTTTCTTT.

This clone was seen a few times. V usage is TRBV5-6 and J usage is TRBJ1-5; no clear D. This CDR3 contains 13 residues. Germline V gene lookup returns CDR1 SGHDT and CDR2 YYEEEE. V dropped 3 bases and J dropped 4 bases, with 8 bases sitting between them. The CDR3 nucleotides are TGTGCCAGCAGCTGGTCTATTAATCAGCCCCAGCATTTT. Amino acids: CASSWSINQPQHF.

V usage is TRBV28 and J usage is TRBJ2-7; TRBD2 aligns across 7 bases. Trimming cost V 5 bases and J 4 bases; bases outside gene matches: 5. CDR1 MDHEN and CDR2 SYDVKM come from the germline V gene. The CDR3 loop spans 13 amino acids. The CDR3 region is CASSRGDYYEQYF. The DNA for the CDR3 is TGTGCCAGCAGTCGCGGGGACTATTACGAGCAGTACTTC.

This clone is a singleton in its sample. V is TRBV18 and J is TRBJ1-2, with a weak D call TRBD1 (5 bases). Per germline, CDR1 KGHSH and CDR2 LQKENI. With 0 bases removed from V and 7 bases from J, the gap between germline ends came to 12 bases. CDR3 length: 14 amino acids. CDR3 DNA sequence: TGTGCCAGCTCACCACCGGGGGACTCGTCTGGCTACACCTTC. It specifies CASSPPGDSSGYTF.

The chain is built from TRBV9 and TRBJ2-1, with D possibly being TRBD1 (5 bases). V lost 1 base and J lost 1, with 12 bases in between. CDR1 is SGDLS, CDR2 YYNGEE, per germline. The CDR3 has 16 residues. The CDR3 protein is CASSVQDRTSYNEQFF. The CDR3 region has the DNA TGTGCCAGCAGCGTACAAGACAGAACGTCCTACAATGAGCAGTTCTTC.

V and J are TRBV3-1 (or the pseudogene TRBV3-2) and TRBJ2-3; D unclear. V lost 5 bases and J 4 bases, leaving 10 bases between the germline ends. CDR3 length: 13 residues. Germline V lookup: CDR1 LGHDT, CDR2 YNNKEL (reference sequence). The CDR3, as DNA: TGTGCCAGCAGCTACTCCGTCGCAGATACGCAGTATTTT. This sequence encodes CASSYSVADTQYF.

V is TRBV18 and J is TRBJ2-7; 8 bases fit TRBD1. After removal of 4 bases from V and 3 bases from J, the junction contained 8 bases not matched to a gene. The CDR3 covers 15 residues. Germline CDR1 KGHSH, CDR2 LQKENI. CDR3 sequence reads: CASSQTRGLGYEQYF. In nucleotides, the CDR3 is TGTGCCAGCTCACAAACCAGGGGGCTCGGCTACGAGCAGTACTTC.

The V gene is TRBV12-3 or TRBV12-4, the J gene TRBJ1-2; TRBD1 aligns across 8 bases. The CDR3 length is 13 residues. V lost 4 bases to trimming and J lost 6 bases; unmatched junction nucleotides: 4. CDR3 DNA: TGTGCCAGCAGTTCGACAGGGGAGAATGGCTACACCTTC. This codes for CASSSTGENGYTF.

The chain has TRBV3-1 (or the pseudogene TRBV3-2) and TRBJ2-1, with TRBD2 matching 9 bases. With V trimmed by 1 base and J by 2 bases, 6 bases remained unmatched. The CDR3 consists of 17 residues. Per the germline V gene, CDR1 is LGHDT and CDR2 is YNNKEL (reference sequence). DNA for the CDR3: TGTGCCAGCAGCCAAGTTAGCGGGAGTTCAGCCTACAATGAGCAGTTCTTC. This encodes CASSQVSGSSAYNEQFF.

This clone came up once. This sample includes further DNA sequences coding for the same CDR3. This chain uses TRBV18 with TRBJ1-1; no clear D. Trimming removed 2 bases from V and 1 base from J, with 5 bases in between. The CDR3 runs 13 residues. Germline V gene lookup returns CDR1 KGHSH and CDR2 LQKENI. The CDR3 is CASSPGRNTEAFF. CDR3 bases: TGTGCCAGCTCACCAGGCCGGAACACTGAAGCTTTCTTT.

The chain carries TRBV7-2 and TRBJ1-5, with D perhaps matching TRBD1 (6 bases). The CDR3 loop spans 16 amino acids. Per germline, CDR1 SGHTA and CDR2 FQGNSA. V shed 2 bases and J shed 3 bases, with 14 bases lying between them. CDR3 residues: CASSLNGGRFNQPQHF. The CDR3 DNA is TGTGCCAGCAGCTTAAACGGGGGGCGATTCAATCAGCCCCAGCATTTT.

The chain is built from TRBV20-1 and TRBJ1-1; D not certain. The germline V gene encodes CDR1 DFQATT and CDR2 SNEGSKA (reference sequence). V was cut by 3 bases and J by 2 bases, with 10 bases left in between. The CDR3 length is 13 residues. In DNA, the CDR3 is TGCAGTGCTAGTCTCCAAGCCAACACTGAAGCTTTCTTT. Protein sequence: CSASLQANTEAFF.